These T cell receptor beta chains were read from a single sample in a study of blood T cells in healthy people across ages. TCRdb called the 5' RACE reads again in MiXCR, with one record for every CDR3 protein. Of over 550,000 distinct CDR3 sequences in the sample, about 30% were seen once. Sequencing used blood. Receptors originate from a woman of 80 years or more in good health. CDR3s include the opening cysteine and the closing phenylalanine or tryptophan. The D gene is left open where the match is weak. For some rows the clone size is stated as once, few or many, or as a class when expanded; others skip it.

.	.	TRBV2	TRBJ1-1	CAGSDDTFMNTEAFF	TGTGCCGGCAGTGACGACACCTTCATGAACACTGAAGCTTTCTTT
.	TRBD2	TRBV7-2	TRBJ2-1	CASSFPLTSGAPVQFF	TGTGCCAGCAGCTTCCCTCTCACTAGCGGGGCCCCCGTTCAGTTCTTC
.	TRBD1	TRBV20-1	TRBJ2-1	CSAPADRGNEQFF	TGCAGTGCCCCCGCGGACAGGGGCAATGAGCAGTTCTTC
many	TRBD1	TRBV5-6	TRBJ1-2	CASSPGGEGYTF	TGTGCCAGCAGCCCAGGGGGCGAGGGCTACACCTTC
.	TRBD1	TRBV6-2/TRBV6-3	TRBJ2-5	CASSYSMGQDSSETQYF	TGTGCCAGCAGTTACTCGATGGGACAGGATTCCTCAGAGACCCAGTACTTC
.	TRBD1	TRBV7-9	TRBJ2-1	CASKGQGMAGSSYNERFF	TGTGCCAGCAAAGGACAGGGCATGGCGGGGTCATCCTACAATGAGCGCTTTTTC
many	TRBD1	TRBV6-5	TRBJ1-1	CASRGTGRNTEAFF	TGTGCCAGCAGGGGGACAGGGAGGAACACTGAAGCTTTCTTT
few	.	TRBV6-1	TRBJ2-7	CASSDRVGEQYF	TGTGCCAGCAGTGACCGGGTGGGCGAGCAGTACTTC
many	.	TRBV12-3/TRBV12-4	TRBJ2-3	CASSLDGGASDTQYF	TGTGCCAGCAGTTTAGATGGGGGGGCCTCAGATACGCAGTATTTT
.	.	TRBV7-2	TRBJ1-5	CASSPLYSNQPQHF	TGTGCCAGCAGCCCGCTTTATAGCAATCAGCCCCAGCATTTT
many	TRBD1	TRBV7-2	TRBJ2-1	CASSPGQGTYNEQFF	TGTGCCAGCAGCCCGGGACAGGGAACTTACAATGAGCAGTTCTTC
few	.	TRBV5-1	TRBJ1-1	CASSLVPGTEAFF	TGCGCCAGCAGCTTGGTACCGGGCACTGAAGCTTTCTTT
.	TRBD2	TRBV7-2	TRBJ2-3	CASSLTSGGTTQYF	TGTGCCAGCAGCTTAACTAGCGGCGGAACTACGCAGTATTTT
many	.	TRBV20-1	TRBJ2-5	CSARVLGETQYF	TGCAGTGCTAGGGTTTTAGGAGAGACCCAGTACTTC
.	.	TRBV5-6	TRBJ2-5	CASSARRGPGETQYF	TGTGCCAGCAGTGCCCGGAGGGGGCCCGGGGAGACCCAGTACTTC
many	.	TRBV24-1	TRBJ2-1	CATSDGGSLHYNEQFF	TGTGCCACCAGTGATGGGGGTTCCCTTCACTACAATGAGCAGTTCTTC
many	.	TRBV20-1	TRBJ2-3	CSARDGHSSSTDTQYF	TGCAGTGCTAGAGACGGGCACTCCTCTAGCACAGATACGCAGTATTTT
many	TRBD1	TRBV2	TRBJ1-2	CASSNDRVDYGYTF	TGTGCCAGCAGTAATGACAGGGTAGACTATGGCTACACCTTC
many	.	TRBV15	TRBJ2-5	CATSRGGGARETQYF	TGTGCCACCAGCCGAGGAGGGGGGGCACGAGAGACCCAGTACTTC
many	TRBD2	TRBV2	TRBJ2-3	CASFKASGGASTDTQYF	TGTGCCAGCTTCAAGGCTAGCGGGGGGGCTAGCACAGATACGCAGTATTTT
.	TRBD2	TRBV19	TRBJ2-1	CASTPSGRGGLNEQFF	TGTGCCAGTACTCCCTCGGGGCGGGGGGGCCTGAATGAGCAGTTCTTC
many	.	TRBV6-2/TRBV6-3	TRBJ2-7	CASRSTLRGTYEQYF	TGTGCCAGCAGGTCTACCCTCCGGGGGACCTACGAGCAGTACTTC
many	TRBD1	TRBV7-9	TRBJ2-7	CASSRTAGTGSIEQYF	TGTGCCAGCAGCCGAACTGCCGGGACAGGGTCAATCGAGCAGTACTTC
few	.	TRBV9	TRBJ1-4	CASSPAGGGQEKLFF	TGTGCCAGCAGCCCAGCGGGGGGGGGGCAGGAAAAACTGTTTTTT
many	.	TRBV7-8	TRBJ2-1	CASKAGLRDARAGEQFF	TGTGCCAGCAAAGCGGGCCTCCGGGACGCGCGAGCGGGTGAGCAGTTCTTC
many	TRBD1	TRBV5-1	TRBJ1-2	CASSLSGTGDGYTF	TGCGCCAGCAGCTTGAGCGGGACAGGAGATGGCTACACCTTC
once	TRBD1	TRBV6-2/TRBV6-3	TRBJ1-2	CASSTIQQGRNAYTF	TGTGCCAGCAGTACGATACAACAGGGGAGAAATGCCTACACCTTC
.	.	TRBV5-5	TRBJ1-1	CASSISRGMGTEAFF	TGTGCCAGCAGCATAAGCAGGGGAATGGGCACTGAAGCTTTCTTT
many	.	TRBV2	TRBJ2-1	CASSETPVGGINEQFF	TGTGCCAGCAGTGAAACCCCTGTTGGGGGGATCAATGAGCAGTTCTTC
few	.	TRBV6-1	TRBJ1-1	CACRAGDFGNTEAFF	TGTGCCTGCCGAGCAGGCGACTTTGGGAACACTGAAGCTTTCTTT
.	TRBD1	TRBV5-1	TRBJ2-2	CASSLRTGGGTGELFF	TGCGCCAGCAGCCTACGGACAGGGGGCGGCACCGGGGAGCTGTTTTTT
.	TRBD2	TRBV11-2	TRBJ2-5	CASSLSLAGGTPETQYF	TGTGCCAGCAGCTTATCTTTAGCGGGGGGAACCCCAGAGACCCAGTACTTC
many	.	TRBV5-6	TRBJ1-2	CASSSRGVNYGYTF	TGTGCCAGCAGCTCCCGGGGGGTCAACTATGGCTACACCTTC
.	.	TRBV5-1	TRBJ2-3	CASSLVAPITDTQYF	TGCGCCAGCAGCTTGGTAGCTCCCATCACAGACACGCAGTATTTT
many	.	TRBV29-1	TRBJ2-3	CSFSRGRTDTQYF	TGCAGTTTCTCCCGCGGCCGCACAGATACGCAGTATTTT
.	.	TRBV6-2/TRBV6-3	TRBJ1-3	CASNWRSGDTIYF	TGTGCCAGCAATTGGCGATCCGGTGACACCATATATTTT